The 22 T cell receptor beta chains presented below share a single source sample, sequenced in a study of T cell responses to AZD1222 COVID-19 vaccine. TCRdb keeps only in-frame clones here, not all; method: immunoSEQ multiplex PCR. The sample includes over 130,000 clones, approximately 90% of them seen just once. Sequenced here: peripheral blood, sampled 28 days after the second AZD1222 dose. The receptor set was obtained from an adult who received the AZD1222 COVID-19 vaccine.

The CDR3 here is CASSGPGTGGTGELFF. The CDR3 coding sequence is TGTGCCAGCAGTGGACCCGGGACAGGGGGCACCGGGGAGCTGTTTTTT. The gene calls are TRBV28 and TRBJ2-2; 11 nucleotides agree with TRBD1. The V gene's germline CDR1 is MDHEN and CDR2 SYDVKM. This CDR3 has 16 amino acids. With 5 bases clipped from V and 4 bases from J, the junction kept 6 bases outside the gene matches.

This rearrangement joins TRBV7-2 to TRBJ1-4; weak D call: TRBD1 (5 bases). In germline, CDR1 is SGHTA, CDR2 FQGNSA. The CDR3 runs to 16 residues. The V end lost 5 bases, the J end lost 8 bases, and 21 bases lay between the germline ends. CDR3 sequence: CASSRGPSGLGEKLFF. DNA for the CDR3: TGTGCCAGCAGCAGAGGGCCTTCGGGACTGGGCGAAAAACTGTTTTTT. Combining the CDR3 with reference TRBV7-2 and TRBJ1-4 gives the whole variable domain GAGVSQSPSNKVTEKGKDVELRCDPISGHTALYWYRQSLGQGLEFLIYFQGNSAPDKSGLPSDRFSAERTGGSVSTLTIQRTQQEDSAVYLCASSRGPSGLGEKLFFGSGTQLSVL.

CDR3 bases: TGCGCCAGCAGATTCATCCCTTCGAGGCTTTACGAGCAGTACTTC. Protein: CASRFIPSRLYEQYF. V usage is TRBV4-1 and J usage is TRBJ2-7; D gene ambiguous. V shed 6 bases and J shed 4 bases, with 19 bases lying between them. There are 15 residues in the CDR3. Germline-derived CDR1 and CDR2 are MGHRA and YSYEKL.

The chain carries TRBV29-1 and TRBJ1-2, with a weak D call TRBD1 (5 bases). In germline, CDR1 is SQVTM, CDR2 ANQGSEA. The CDR3 consists of 15 residues. V lost 7 bases, J lost 2 bases, and 20 bases lay in between. CDR3 nucleotides: TGCAGCGCTCTGACAGCGCGCGGCGGGAACTATGGCTACACCTTC. It specifies CSALTARGGNYGYTF.

The chain uses TRBV28 and TRBJ2-7; D is perhaps TRBD2 (5 bases). This CDR3 region has 16 residues. V lost 2 bases to trimming and J lost 5 bases, with 19 bases between them. From germline, CDR1 is MDHEN and CDR2 SYDVKM. The CDR3 DNA reads TGTGCCAGCAGTTTACCCCCTAGTGGGAGCAGGCACGAGCAGTACTTC. Translating gives CASSLPPSGSRHEQYF.

The chain links TRBV4-1 to TRBJ2-1, with 13 bases fitting TRBD2. V lost 5 bases and J lost 6; bases outside the gene matches: 7. Germline values: CDR1 MGHRA, CDR2 YSYEKL. There are 16 residues in the CDR3. The CDR3 is CASSVQTSGGANEQFF. CDR3 DNA: TGCGCCAGCAGCGTCCAAACTAGCGGGGGGGCCAATGAGCAGTTCTTC.

The genes are TRBV9 and TRBJ1-1, with D maybe TRBD1 (5 bases). V was clipped by 0 bases and J by 7 bases, with 10 bases between them. The CDR3 is 13 residues long. The germline CDR1 and CDR2 sequences are SGDLS and YYNGEE. The CDR3 DNA reads TGTGCCAGCAGCGTAGAGAATAGGGGTGAAGCTTTCTTT. This codes for CASSVENRGEAFF.

The V and J genes are TRBV9 and TRBJ2-7; 8 bases map to TRBD2. Trimming cost V 0 bases and J 7 bases; bases outside gene matches: 6. CDR3 length equals 14 residues. Germline CDR1 SGDLS, CDR2 YYNGEE. The CDR3 protein is CASSVGISGVEQYF. CDR3 nucleotide sequence: TGTGCCAGCAGCGTAGGGATTAGCGGGGTTGAGCAGTACTTC.

The chain recombines TRBV28 with TRBJ1-2; unclear D gene. The V and J ends lost 6 bases and 6 bases respectively, with 11 bases between them. Germline V CDR1 and CDR2: MDHEN, SYDVKM. This CDR3 region has 12 residues. CDR3 region: CASSQGRDGYTF. The DNA for the CDR3 is TGTGCCAGCAGCCAAGGAAGGGATGGCTACACCTTC.

The chain carries TRBV3-1 (or the pseudogene TRBV3-2) and TRBJ2-3, with D perhaps TRBD1 (5 bases). The CDR3 loop spans 16 amino acids. From germline, CDR1 is LGHDT and CDR2 YNNKEL (reference sequence). The germline V and J ends were trimmed by 0 bases and 1 base, with 11 bases remaining between them. The CDR3 nucleotides read TGTGCCAGCAGCCAAGATTGGGGCCGGGGCACAGATACGCAGTATTTT. Encoded protein: CASSQDWGRGTDTQYF.

The V gene is TRBV5-5, the J gene TRBJ2-7; possibly TRBD1 or TRBD2 for D (5 bases each). V gave up 4 bases and J gave up 0 bases, with 14 bases separating them. This CDR3 has 15 residues. The germline V gene encodes CDR1 SGHKS and CDR2 YYEKEE (reference sequence). The CDR3 region is CASSQGPRSSYEQYF. In nucleotides, the CDR3 is TGTGCCAGCAGCCAGGGACCGAGGAGCTCCTACGAGCAGTACTTC.

The chain is built from TRBV3-1 (or the pseudogene TRBV3-2) and TRBJ1-2; D ambiguous. CDR3 length: 15 amino acids. The germline V gene has CDR1 LGHDT and CDR2 YNNKEL (reference sequence). Trimming took 0 bases from V and 8 from J, leaving 16 bases between them. CDR3 protein: CASSQDLSLVGGYTF. The CDR3 nucleotides read TGTGCCAGCAGCCAAGATCTAAGCCTTGTGGGAGGCTACACCTTC.

The J gene is TRBJ1-2, the V gene TRBV19, with D unclear. The germline V and J ends were trimmed by 4 bases and 7 bases, with 13 bases remaining between them. The CDR3 covers 13 residues. CDR1 and CDR2 (germline): LNHDA, SQIVND (reference sequence). CDR3 nucleotide sequence: TGTGCCAGTAGTACCCCTCCTCGACGTGGCTACACCTTC. Translated: CASSTPPRRGYTF.

CDR3 DNA: TGTGCCAGCAGCCCCCGTATCTACGAGCAGTACTTC. Translation gives CASSPRIYEQYF. This chain joins TRBV7-2 and TRBJ2-7; D unresolved. Per the germline V gene, CDR1 is SGHTA and CDR2 is FQGNSA. The CDR3 has 12 amino acids. Trimming removed 5 bases at V and 3 bases at J, with 8 bases between.

The chain combines TRBV6-6 with TRBJ2-3; 8 bases match TRBD2. Germline V CDR1 and CDR2: MNHNY, SVGAGI (reference sequence). CDR3 length: 15 residues. Trimming took 6 bases from V and 3 from J; bases not matched to a gene: 8. CDR3 nucleotides: TGTGCCAGCAGGGAGGGGCTAGCGGGTACAGATACGCAGTATTTT. Its translation is CASREGLAGTDTQYF.

The chain has TRBV30 and TRBJ2-3; 9 bases align to TRBD2. Per the germline V gene, CDR1 is GTSNPN and CDR2 is SVGIG (reference sequence). The V segment lost 5 bases and the J segment 6 bases; nucleotides outside the gene matches: 6. CDR3 length: 13 residues. The CDR3 sequence: CAWDASGRDTQYF. The CDR3 DNA is TGTGCCTGGGATGCAAGCGGGAGGGATACGCAGTATTTT.

The rearrangement uses TRBV9 and TRBJ2-2; unclear D gene. Germline V gene sequence: CDR1 SGDLS, CDR2 YYNGEE. The V end lost 4 bases, the J end lost 7 bases, and 14 bases lay between the germline ends. This CDR3 is 14 amino acids long. The CDR3 bases are TGTGCCAGCAGCCCCAGACTGGAAAACGGGGAGCTGTTTTTT. It is translated as CASSPRLENGELFF.

This clone was detected many times. The genes are TRBV24-1 and TRBJ2-7; D gene uncertain. V shed 3 bases and J shed 3 bases, with 5 bases lying between them. This CDR3 spans 12 amino acids. Germline V lookup: CDR1 KGHDR, CDR2 SFDVKD. The CDR3 loop reads CATSDGDYEQYF. CDR3 nucleotides: TGTGCCACCAGTGATGGAGACTACGAGCAGTACTTC.

This rearrangement joins TRBV2 to TRBJ1-1; 9 bases line up with TRBD1. Germline-derived CDR1 and CDR2 are SNHLY and FYNNEI. The CDR3 runs 17 residues. J lost 4 bases, V lost 9 bases, and 18 bases had no gene match. CDR3: CASNLGGQGIFGTEAFF. CDR3 DNA sequence: TGTGCCAGTAATCTGGGGGGACAGGGCATCTTTGGCACTGAAGCTTTCTTT. Complete variable domain (other parts from reference TRBV2 and TRBJ1-1): EPEVTQTPSHQVTQMGQEVILRCVPISNHLYFYWYRQILGQKVEFLVSFYNNEISEKSEIFDDQFSVERPDGSNFTLKIRSTKLEDSAMYFCASNLGGQGIFGTEAFFGQGTRLTVV.

The gene calls are TRBV7-2 and TRBJ1-2, with D perhaps matching TRBD1 (6 bases). The CDR3 covers 14 residues. V lost 1 base and J lost 4, with 10 bases in between. CDR1 is SGHTA, CDR2 FQGNSA, per germline. The CDR3: CASSLDRASYGYTF. CDR3 in DNA: TGTGCCAGCAGCTTAGACAGGGCCTCCTATGGCTACACCTTC. The full variable domain, in which reference TRBV7-2 and TRBJ1-2 provide the parts outside the CDR3, is GAGVSQSPSNKVTEKGKDVELRCDPISGHTALYWYRQSLGQGLEFLIYFQGNSAPDKSGLPSDRFSAERTGGSVSTLTIQRTQQEDSAVYLCASSLDRASYGYTFGSGTRLTVV.

The genes are TRBV2 and TRBJ1-1; possible D gene TRBD1, 5 bases. Germline V gene sequence: CDR1 SNHLY, CDR2 FYNNEI. The CDR3 loop spans 13 amino acids. Between the trimmed V and J ends, which lost 2 bases and 12 bases, there was a span of 16 bases. Here the CDR3 reads CASSETQAGAPFF. CDR3 nucleotides: TGTGCCAGCAGTGAAACTCAGGCCGGGGCTCCTTTCTTT.

The genes are TRBV27 and TRBJ2-3, with a weak D call TRBD1 (6 bases). The CDR3 has 13 amino acids. Germline CDR1 is MNHEY and CDR2 is SMNVEV (reference sequence). The germline V and J ends were trimmed by 4 bases and 6 bases, with 11 bases remaining between them. This CDR3 reads CASSSGGWDTQYF. The DNA of the CDR3 is TGTGCCAGCAGTTCTGGGGGCTGGGATACGCAGTATTTT.